The 29 T cell receptor beta chains given below trace back to one sample, sequenced in a study of human T cells and chemical hapten exposure. Time point reported: patch test 1, 2 weeks after DPC sensitization. Treatment in this sample: therapeutic diphenylcyclopropenone sensitization with weekly scalp DPC. Via MiXCR, TCRdb re-called the RACE reads, giving one row per CDR3 protein. Of about 360,000 distinct CDR3 sequences detected, around 7% appear once; the ten largest clones hold 8.4%. This material consisted of whole blood, taken in connection with sensitization to the hapten diphenylcyclopropenone (DPC). These TCRs come from a woman aged 18 to 35 with alopecia areata. Some clones in this sample may be carry-over from other donors' samples.

With regard to this clonotype: A single base separates this from a much larger clone, so it may be a read error. The V and J genes are TRBV12-3 or TRBV12-4 and TRBJ2-1; TRBD2 might be the D (5 bases). Between the trimmed V and J ends, which lost 2 bases and 8 bases, there was a span of 7 bases. This CDR3 region has 12 residues. Here the CDR3 DNA reads TGTGCCAGCAGTTTACTAGCCCATGAGCAGTTCTTC. Its protein product is CASSLLAHEQFF.

CDR3 amino acids: CASGLTTGRLRNSPLHF. CDR3 nucleotides: TGTGCTAGTGGTTTGACCACGGGAAGACTTCGTAATTCACCCCTCCACTTT. The chain recombines TRBV12-5 with TRBJ1-6; no clear D. CDR1 is LGHNT, CDR2 FRNRAP, per germline. The V end was cut by 2 bases, the J end by 6 bases, with 17 bases between. This CDR3 region has 17 residues.

This clonotype was counted at least ten times. The rearrangement uses TRBV7-3 and TRBJ2-3; 10 bases are a match to TRBD1. Germline CDR1 is SGHTA and CDR2 is FQGTGA. Germline trimming cut 1 base from V and 5 bases from J; bases unmatched to any gene: 6. The CDR3 has 16 residues. This chain's CDR3 is CASSLMGGQGIDTQYF. CDR3 bases: TGTGCCAGCAGCTTAATGGGGGGACAGGGGATAGATACGCAGTATTTT.

The rearrangement links TRBV18 to TRBJ2-6; TRBD1 aligns across 11 bases. This CDR3 contains 18 residues. V gave up 3 bases and J gave up 2 bases; unmatched junction bases: 6. CDR1 is KGHSH and CDR2 is LQKENI in the germline V gene. The CDR3: CASSPRTGGKAGANVLTF. The CDR3 region has the DNA TGTGCCAGCTCACCCCGGACAGGGGGCAAGGCTGGGGCCAACGTCCTGACTTTC. Full variable domain (rest looked up from reference TRBV18 and TRBJ2-6): NAGVMQNPRHLVRRRGQEARLRCSPMKGHSHVYWYRQLPEEGLKFMVYLQKENIIDESGMPKERFSAEFPKEGPSILRIQQVVRGDSAAYFCASSPRTGGKAGANVLTFGAGSRLTVL.

This clonotype has more than one count but fewer than ten. The chain is built from TRBV21-1 and TRBJ2-2. TRBV21-1 is a pseudogene. The CDR3 extends over 17 amino acids. In DNA, the CDR3 is TGTGCCAGCAGCAAAGCTAAGACACGAAAAAACACCGGGGAGCTGTTTTTT. It is translated as CASSKAKTRKNTGELFF.

Ten or more counts support this clonotype. The gene calls are TRBV13 and TRBJ2-5; 7 nucleotides match TRBD1. Germline assignment: CDR1 PRHDT and CDR2 FYEKMQ (reference sequence). CDR3 length equals 15 residues. J lost 0 bases, V lost 5 bases, and 6 bases had no gene match. In nucleotides, the CDR3 is TGTGCCAGCAGCCCCCCAGGGGGAAACCAAGAGACCCAGTACTTC. This codes for CASSPPGGNQETQYF.

V gene TRBV28 combines with J gene TRBJ2-7; the D gene is possibly TRBD1 (5 bases). V was trimmed by 5 bases and J by 0 bases, leaving 8 bases between them. CDR1 is MDHEN, CDR2 SYDVKM, per germline. The CDR3 is 13 residues long. For the CDR3, the DNA is TGTGCCAGCAGTGATGGGGCCTCCTACGAGCAGTACTTC. Translating gives CASSDGASYEQYF.

This clonotype was recorded a few times. The chain carries TRBV7-2 and TRBJ2-4, with D unresolved. The ends were cut back, 8 bases at V and 0 bases at J, with 14 bases in the middle. The CDR3 extends over 15 amino acids. Germline CDR1 reads SGHTA; CDR2 reads FQGNSA. CDR3: CASSTPKGAKNIQYF. The CDR3, as DNA: TGTGCCAGCTCGACCCCCAAGGGAGCCAAAAACATTCAGTACTTC.

This clonotype was seen a few times. V is TRBV4-3 and J is TRBJ2-7, with TRBD2 matching 9 bases. The CDR3 has 15 amino acids. Unmatched junction bases numbered 3, after V lost 1 base and J lost 2 bases. Germline assignment: CDR1 LGHNA and CDR2 YSLEER. The CDR3 protein is CASSQVVAGAYEQYF. CDR3 sequence (DNA): TGCGCCAGCAGCCAAGTGGTAGCGGGGGCCTACGAGCAGTACTTC.

At least ten counts were recorded for this clonotype. The chain employs TRBV29-1 and TRBJ2-5; no firm D call. In germline, CDR1 is SQVTM, CDR2 ANQGSEA. Trimming stripped 0 bases from V and 4 bases from J, with 9 bases between. This CDR3 is 13 amino acids long. The CDR3 coding sequence is TGCAGCGTTGAAGAAAACAGTGCAGAGACCCAGTACTTC. Encoded protein: CSVEENSAETQYF.

This clonotype was seen a few times. This chain joins TRBV12-3 or TRBV12-4 and TRBJ2-6; unclear D gene. The CDR3 has 17 amino acids. Trimming took off 0 bases at V and 2 bases at J, with 11 bases between the two ends. Here the CDR3 reads CASSLAAFIAGANVLTF. CDR3 nucleotide sequence: TGTGCCAGCAGTTTAGCGGCCTTTATCGCTGGGGCCAACGTCCTGACTTTC.

This clonotype was seen repeatedly, ten times or more. The chain has TRBV6-5 and TRBJ2-3; TRBD1 matches at 11 bases. The CDR3 spans 14 residues. Trimming cost V 6 bases and J 6 bases; bases outside gene matches: 5. Germline assignment: CDR1 MNHEY and CDR2 SVGAGI. CDR3 in DNA: TGTGCCAGCAGCCCGGGGACAGGGGGGGATACGCAGTATTTT. It encodes CASSPGTGGDTQYF.

The CDR3 nucleotides read TGCAGTGCTACGGACACGATCGCTGAAGCTTTCTTT. Its translation is CSATDTIAEAFF. This chain links TRBV20-1 with TRBJ1-1; TRBD1 might be the D (5 bases). The CDR3 runs to 12 residues. The V gene lost 4 bases and the J gene lost 6 bases, with 12 bases spanning the gap. Germline CDR1 is DFQATT and CDR2 is SNEGSKA (reference sequence).

This clonotype was seen more than once but under ten times. This chain uses TRBV12-3 or TRBV12-4 with TRBJ1-5; D call uncertain. Trimming pared 5 bases from V and 5 bases from J, leaving 10 bases between. The CDR3 runs to 13 residues. The CDR3 is CASSAGSDQPQHF. For the CDR3, the DNA is TGTGCCAGCAGTGCCGGGTCCGATCAGCCCCAGCATTTT.

The chain carries TRBV29-1 and TRBJ2-7; 7 bases agree with TRBD1. There are 13 residues in the CDR3. Germline-derived CDR1 and CDR2 are SQVTM and ANQGSEA. Trimming cost V 6 bases and J 3 bases; bases outside gene matches: 8. CDR3 protein: CSVGRDRSYEQYF. CDR3 coding DNA: TGCAGCGTCGGCCGGGACAGAAGCTACGAGCAGTACTTC.

This clonotype was seen repeatedly, ten times or more. The chain recombines TRBV29-1 with TRBJ1-2; D is unclear. From germline, CDR1 is SQVTM and CDR2 ANQGSEA. This CDR3 has 11 residues. The V and J ends lost 6 bases and 8 bases respectively, with 13 bases between them. For the CDR3, the DNA is TGCAGCGTAAGAAGGACGGGCGGCTACACCTTC. Its translation: CSVRRTGGYTF.

V gene TRBV9 combines with J gene TRBJ2-1; 10 bases map to TRBD2. Germline V gene lookup returns CDR1 SGDLS and CDR2 YYNGEE. Trimming removed 0 bases from V and 10 bases from J; junction bases left unmatched: 25. The CDR3 runs to 21 residues. The CDR3 loop reads CASSVDPLRRISGGTQGEQFF. In DNA, the CDR3 is TGTGCCAGCAGCGTAGACCCCCTGAGGCGTATTAGCGGGGGGACGCAGGGGGAGCAGTTCTTC.

The chain couples TRBV20-1 to TRBJ2-7; D is undetermined. The germline V gene encodes CDR1 DFQATT and CDR2 SNEGSKA (reference sequence). V was pared by 0 bases and J by 2 bases, with 14 bases between. The length of the CDR3 is 15 residues. Here the CDR3 reads CSARDSDGWTYEQYF. CDR3 sequence (DNA): TGCAGTGCTAGAGACTCGGACGGCTGGACCTACGAGCAGTACTTC.

This clonotype was seen only a few times. The chain combines TRBV7-9 with TRBJ1-2, with a possible D match to TRBD1 (5 bases). This CDR3 is 15 amino acids long. V dropped 2 bases and J dropped 8 bases, with 18 bases sitting between them. CDR1 SEHNR and CDR2 FQNEAQ come from the germline V gene (reference sequence). The CDR3 sequence is CASSLRIGAGPGYTF. The CDR3 nucleotides read TGTGCCAGCAGCTTACGGATAGGGGCAGGGCCGGGCTACACCTTC.

This chain connects TRBV7-2 to TRBJ1-5; D gene unclear. Looked up from germline, CDR1 is SGHTA and CDR2 is FQGNSA. Trimming took off 3 bases at V and 6 bases at J, with 9 bases between the two ends. CDR3 length equals 13 residues. The DNA of the CDR3 is TGTGCCAGCAGCTTTGAAGGGAGTCAGCCCCAGCATTTT. Protein: CASSFEGSQPQHF.

This clonotype was seen more than once but under ten times. V is TRBV9 and J is TRBJ2-3; the match to TRBD2 covers 8 bases. The V gene end was trimmed by 3 bases and the J gene end by 7 bases; junction bases not matched to a gene: 13. The CDR3 has 16 residues. Germline values: CDR1 SGDLS, CDR2 YYNGEE. CDR3 coding DNA: TGTGCCAGCAGCGCCGGGGCCAGCGGGGGTATGAATACGCAGTATTTT. Translated: CASSAGASGGMNTQYF.

This clonotype was seen a handful of times. This chain connects TRBV6-2 or TRBV6-3 to TRBJ2-2; TRBD2 agrees at 8 bases. CDR1 and CDR2 (germline): MNHEY, SVGEGT. CDR3 size: 17 residues. The V gene end was trimmed by 5 bases and the J gene end by 1 base; junction bases not matched to a gene: 9. CDR3 amino acids: CASSRGPGLENTGELFF. The CDR3 DNA follows: TGTGCCAGCAGTCGTGGACCGGGACTAGAGAACACCGGGGAGCTGTTTTTT.

This clonotype occurred a few times. V gene TRBV6-2 or TRBV6-3 combines with J gene TRBJ1-3; D is unresolved. CDR3 length: 14 residues. V lost 6 bases to trimming and J lost 0 bases, with 9 bases between them. Germline V gene lookup returns CDR1 MNHEY and CDR2 SVGEGT. DNA of the CDR3: TGTGCCAGCAGCCGGGATGTCTCTGGAAACACCATATATTTT. This encodes CASSRDVSGNTIYF.

The genes are TRBV7-2 and TRBJ2-5; 7 bases line up with TRBD2. The CDR3 sequence is 16 residues long. V lost 5 bases, J lost 5 bases, and 14 bases stayed unmatched. Germline V gene sequence: CDR1 SGHTA, CDR2 FQGNSA. The CDR3 protein is CASSPGLQVGSETQYF. DNA for the CDR3: TGTGCCAGCAGCCCGGGACTACAAGTTGGGTCGGAGACCCAGTACTTC.

This chain links TRBV7-3 with TRBJ1-1; D gene unclear. This CDR3 has 14 amino acids. V was cut by 1 base and J by 7 bases, with 13 bases left in between. In germline, CDR1 is SGHTA, CDR2 FQGTGA. The CDR3 DNA sequence: TGTGCCAGCAGCTTAAGCGGACTCGCAGATGAAGCTTTCTTT. Amino acids: CASSLSGLADEAFF.

This clonotype was observed many times. This sequence joins TRBV12-3 or TRBV12-4 and TRBJ1-5; 7 nucleotides agree with TRBD1. The CDR3 totals 15 residues. V was clipped by 3 bases and J by 6 bases; unmatched bases: 8. CDR3 region: CASSFGRQGVQPQHF. CDR3 coding DNA: TGTGCCAGCAGTTTTGGCCGACAGGGCGTTCAGCCCCAGCATTTT.

The table lists this clonotype with a few counts. This CDR3 is CASSVFDSPLHF. The CDR3 DNA sequence: TGTGCCAGCAGCGTTTTTGATTCACCCCTCCACTTT. J is TRBJ1-6 and V is TRBV9, with D unresolved. The CDR3 is 12 amino acids. Germline CDR1 reads SGDLS; CDR2 reads YYNGEE. V lost 2 bases, J lost 8 bases, and 5 bases lay in between. The full variable domain, rest sourced from reference TRBV9 and TRBJ1-6, is DSGVTQTPKHLITATGQRVTLRCSPRSGDLSVYWYQQSLDQGLQFLIQYYNGEERAKGNILERFSAQQFPDLHSELNLSSLELGDSALYFCASSVFDSPLHFGNGTRLTVT.

The chain links TRBV5-1 to TRBJ1-4; D gene unclear. The length of the CDR3 is 15 residues. V was trimmed by 5 bases and J by 0 bases, leaving 11 bases between them. Germline V gene lookup returns CDR1 SGHRS and CDR2 YFSETQ. CDR3 in DNA: TGCGCCAGCAGGCGGGATCAGGCAACTAATGAAAAACTGTTTTTT. Translating it yields CASRRDQATNEKLFF.

The gene calls are TRBV24-1 and TRBJ2-3, with 9 positions matching TRBD2. This CDR3 has 15 residues. Germline loops: CDR1 KGHDR, CDR2 SFDVKD. J gave up 2 bases and V 5 bases, and 4 bases lay outside the gene matches. CDR3 coding DNA: TGTGCCACCAGTGTAGCGGGGGACATCACAGATACGCAGTATTTT. This encodes CATSVAGDITDTQYF.